This is a list of T cell receptor beta chains from one sample in a study of shared clonotypes between healthy human individuals. Assay used: immunoSEQ multiplex PCR; TCRdb lists only in-frame clones, some missing. Among about 600,000 clones listed, roughly 97% were seen once. Sequences were obtained from naive CD4+ T cells sorted from blood. The origin of the receptors is a woman younger than 45 in good health. Both conserved end residues are part of each CDR3. The D gene is left open where the match is weak. A clone size is listed for some rows: how often the clone was seen (once, few, many), or a class if it is expanded.

cdr3_aa	cdr3_nt	j_call	d_call	v_call	clone_size	cdr3_length
CASSVEVGRRNEKLFF	TGTGCCAGCAGCGTAGAGGTAGGGCGCCGTAATGAAAAACTGTTTTTT	TRBJ1-4	-	TRBV9	-	16
CASSLGLHTDTQYF	TGTGCCAGCAGTTTGGGACTGCACACAGATACGCAGTATTTT	TRBJ2-3	-	TRBV27	-	14
CASSPGGGGIEQYF	TGTGCCAGCTCACCAGGAGGGGGGGGGATCGAGCAGTACTTC	TRBJ2-7	-	TRBV18	-	14
CASRQRVYTDTQYF	TGTGCCAGCAGACAGCGGGTTTACACAGATACGCAGTATTTT	TRBJ2-3	-	TRBV6-5	once	14
CASSQQGGGTEAFF	TGTGCCAGCAGCCAACAGGGAGGGGGCACTGAAGCTTTCTTT	TRBJ1-1	-	TRBV7-9	-	14
CATSRGGDRYNEQFF	TGTGCCACCAGCAGAGGAGGGGACAGATACAATGAGCAGTTCTTC	TRBJ2-1	TRBD1	TRBV15	-	15
CASNGLAGSHYEQYF	TGTGCCAGCAATGGTCTAGCGGGATCCCATTACGAGCAGTACTTC	TRBJ2-7	TRBD2	TRBV28	-	15
CASSEDMGQGRNQPQHF	TGTGCCAGCAGTGAAGATATGGGACAGGGCCGGAATCAGCCCCAGCATTTT	TRBJ1-5	TRBD1	TRBV6-1	-	17
CASSWTLLASSTDTQYF	TGTGCCAGCAGTTGGACCTTACTAGCGTCTAGCACAGATACGCAGTATTTT	TRBJ2-3	TRBD2	TRBV28	-	17
CASSLQVAGSLYNEQFF	TGTGCCAGCAGTTTACAGGTGGCAGGCTCACTATACAATGAGCAGTTCTTC	TRBJ2-1	-	TRBV27	-	17
CASTRGLIQETQYF	TGTGCCAGCACAAGGGGGCTCATCCAAGAGACCCAGTACTTC	TRBJ2-5	TRBD1	TRBV6-6	-	14